Detailed here is one TCR beta chain. In germline, CDR1 is MNHEY, CDR2 SMNVEV (reference sequence). The CDR3 is 16 amino acids. Trimming took off 4 bases at V and 0 bases at J, with 15 bases between the two ends. This sample is part of a study of blood T cells in healthy people across ages. Through a sample-barcoded 5' primer and a J-beta primer mix, a second PCR was run for roughly 6 to 12 cycles. TCRdb analysed the 5' RACE reads with MiXCR anew, one entry per CDR3 protein. The profile covers hundreds of thousands of distinct CDR3 sequences, with roughly 50% appearing a single time and more than 35% taken by the ten largest.

The sequencing input was blood. V is TRBV27 and J is TRBJ1-2, with no clear D. This clonotype was sampled from a man aged 55 to 69 in good health. The DNA for the CDR3 is TGTGCCAGCAGTTCCCCTTCCACGGGAGCTAACTATGGCTACACCTTC. Translation: CASSSPSTGANYGYTF.